The present entry profiles one T cell receptor (beta chain) with its context. Its target is unknown. The sample belongs to a study of HIV-infected patients and healthy controls. Background on the study: In most of the 16 patients, CD4 counts climbed slightly after three months but remained subnormal. General study points: In HIV-infected patients, the apparent post-therapy Gini index recovery did not replicate in size-matched data.

The repertoire came from unfractionated whole blood and reflected all unsorted peripheral T cells. Reverse transcription used about 510 ng RNA and constant-region primers for alpha and beta. Separate chain-specific third strand synthesis with multiplexing indices produced the alpha and beta libraries. A 5' RACE adapter with a random hexamer and the SP2 primer site was joined to cDNA. TCRdb analysed the 5' RACE reads with MiXCR anew, one entry per CDR3 protein. Here the sample spans roughly 9,300 distinct CDR3 sequences, more than 9% being singletons. V dropped 4 bases and J dropped 2; count of bases not matched to a gene: 5. Germline V CDR1 and CDR2: LGHDT, YNNKEL (reference sequence). This CDR3 spans 16 amino acids.

This TCR came from an adult with HIV infection. This specimen was blood, taken before antiretroviral therapy. The V and J genes are TRBV3-1 and TRBJ2-1; 10 bases map to TRBD2. The CDR3 is CASSPLAGGAYNEQFF. The CDR3 region has the DNA TGTGCCAGCAGCCCATTAGCGGGAGGAGCCTACAATGAGCAGTTCTTC.